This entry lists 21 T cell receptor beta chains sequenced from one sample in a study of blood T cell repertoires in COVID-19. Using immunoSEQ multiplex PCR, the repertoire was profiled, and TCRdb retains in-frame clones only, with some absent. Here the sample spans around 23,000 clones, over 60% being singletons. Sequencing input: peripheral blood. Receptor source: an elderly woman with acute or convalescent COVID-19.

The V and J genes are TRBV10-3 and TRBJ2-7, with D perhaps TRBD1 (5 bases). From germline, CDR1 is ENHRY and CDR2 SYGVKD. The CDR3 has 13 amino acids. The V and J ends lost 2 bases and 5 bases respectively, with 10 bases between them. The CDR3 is CAISEGWGDEQYF. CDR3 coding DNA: TGTGCCATCAGTGAGGGCTGGGGCGACGAGCAGTACTTC.

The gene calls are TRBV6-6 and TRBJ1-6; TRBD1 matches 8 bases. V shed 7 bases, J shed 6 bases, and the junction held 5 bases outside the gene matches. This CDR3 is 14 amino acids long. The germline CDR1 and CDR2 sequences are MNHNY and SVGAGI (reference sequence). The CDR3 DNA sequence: TGTGCCAGCATTCAGGGGGCGGCTAATTCACCCCTCCACTTT. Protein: CASIQGAANSPLHF.

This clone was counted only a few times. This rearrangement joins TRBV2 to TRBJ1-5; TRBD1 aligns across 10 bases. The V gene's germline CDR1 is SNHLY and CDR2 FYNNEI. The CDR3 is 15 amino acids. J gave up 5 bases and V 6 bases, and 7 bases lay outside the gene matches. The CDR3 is CASSTDRGGDQPQHF. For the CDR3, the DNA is TGTGCCAGCAGCACGGACAGGGGGGGGGATCAGCCCCAGCATTTT. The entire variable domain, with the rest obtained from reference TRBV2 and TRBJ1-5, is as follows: EPEVTQTPSHQVTQMGQEVILRCVPISNHLYFYWYRQILGQKVEFLVSFYNNEISEKSEIFDDQFSVERPDGSNFTLKIRSTKLEDSAMYFCASSTDRGGDQPQHFGDGTRLSIL.

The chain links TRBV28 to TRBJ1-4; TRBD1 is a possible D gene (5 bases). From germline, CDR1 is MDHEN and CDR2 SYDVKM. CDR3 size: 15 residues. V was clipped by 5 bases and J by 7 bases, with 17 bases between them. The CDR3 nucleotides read TGTGCCAGCAGTATATCAGGGTTTACGGCTGAAAAACTGTTTTTT. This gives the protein CASSISGFTAEKLFF. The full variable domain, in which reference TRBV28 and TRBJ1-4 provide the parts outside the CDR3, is DVKVTQSSRYLVKRTGEKVFLECVQDMDHENMFWYRQDPGLGLRLIYFSYDVKMKEKGDIPEGYSVSREKKERFSLILESASTNQTSMYLCASSISGFTAEKLFFGSGTQLSVL.

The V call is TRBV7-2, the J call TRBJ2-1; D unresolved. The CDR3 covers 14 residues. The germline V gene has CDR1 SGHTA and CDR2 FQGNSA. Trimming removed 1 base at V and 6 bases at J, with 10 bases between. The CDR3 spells CASSLVGTVNEQFF. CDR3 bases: TGTGCCAGCAGCTTAGTGGGCACCGTCAATGAGCAGTTCTTC.

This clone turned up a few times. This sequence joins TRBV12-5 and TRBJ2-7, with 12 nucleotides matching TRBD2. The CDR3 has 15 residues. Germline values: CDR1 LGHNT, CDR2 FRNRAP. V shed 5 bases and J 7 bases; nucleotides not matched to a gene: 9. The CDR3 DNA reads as TGTGCTAGTGGTCTCCTAGCGGGAGGGCCGGGGGAGCAGTACTTC. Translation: CASGLLAGGPGEQYF.

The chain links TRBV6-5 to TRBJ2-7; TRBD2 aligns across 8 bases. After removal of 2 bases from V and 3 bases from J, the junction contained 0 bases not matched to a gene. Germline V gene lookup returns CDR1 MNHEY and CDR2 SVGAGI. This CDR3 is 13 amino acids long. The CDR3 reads CASSYGTSYEQYF. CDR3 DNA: TGTGCCAGCAGTTACGGGACTAGCTACGAGCAGTACTTC.

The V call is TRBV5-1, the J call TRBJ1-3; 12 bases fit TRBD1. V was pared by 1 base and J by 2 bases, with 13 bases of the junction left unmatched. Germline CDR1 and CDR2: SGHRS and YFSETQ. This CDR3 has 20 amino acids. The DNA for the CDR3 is TGCGCCAGCAGCTTGAGAAGGGACAGGGGGCTTTCACTTGCTGGAAACACCATATATTTT. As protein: CASSLRRDRGLSLAGNTIYF.

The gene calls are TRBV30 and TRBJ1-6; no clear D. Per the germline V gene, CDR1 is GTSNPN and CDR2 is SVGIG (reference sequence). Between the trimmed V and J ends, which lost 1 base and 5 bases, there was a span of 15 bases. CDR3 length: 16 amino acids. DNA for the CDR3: TGTGCCTGGAGTGGTGCCCCCGCCGGGAATAATTCACCCCTCCACTTT. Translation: CAWSGAPAGNNSPLHF.

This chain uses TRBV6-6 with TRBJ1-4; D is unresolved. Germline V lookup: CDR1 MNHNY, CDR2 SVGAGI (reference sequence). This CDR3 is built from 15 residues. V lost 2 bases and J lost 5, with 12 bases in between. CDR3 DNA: TGTGCCAGCAGTTACGAGAAATACGGGAATGAAAAACTGTTTTTT. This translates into CASSYEKYGNEKLFF.

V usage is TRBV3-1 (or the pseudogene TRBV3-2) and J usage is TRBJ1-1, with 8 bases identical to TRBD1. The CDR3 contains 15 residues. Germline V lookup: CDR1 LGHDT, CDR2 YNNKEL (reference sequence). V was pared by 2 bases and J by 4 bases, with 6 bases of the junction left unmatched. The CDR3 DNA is TGTGCCAGCAGCCAACCCGGGACAGGTATCACTGAAGCTTTCTTT. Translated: CASSQPGTGITEAFF.

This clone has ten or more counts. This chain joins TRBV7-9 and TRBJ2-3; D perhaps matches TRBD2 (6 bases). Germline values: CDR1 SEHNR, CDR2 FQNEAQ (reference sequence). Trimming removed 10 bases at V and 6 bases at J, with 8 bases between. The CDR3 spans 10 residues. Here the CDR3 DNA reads TGTGCCACTAGCGTGGATACGCAGTATTTT. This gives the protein CATSVDTQYF.

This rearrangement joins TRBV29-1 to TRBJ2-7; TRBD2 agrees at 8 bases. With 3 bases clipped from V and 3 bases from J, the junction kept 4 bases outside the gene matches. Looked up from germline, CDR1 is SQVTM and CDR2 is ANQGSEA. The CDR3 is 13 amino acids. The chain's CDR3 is CSVELAGGYEQYF. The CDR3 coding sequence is TGCAGCGTTGAGCTAGCGGGTGGCTACGAGCAGTACTTC.

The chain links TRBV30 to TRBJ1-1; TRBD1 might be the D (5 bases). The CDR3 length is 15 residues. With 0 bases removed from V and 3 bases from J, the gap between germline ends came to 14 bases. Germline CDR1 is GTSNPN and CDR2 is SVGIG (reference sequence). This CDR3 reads CAWSVGRVRDTEAFF. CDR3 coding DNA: TGTGCCTGGAGTGTGGGCAGGGTTCGGGACACTGAAGCTTTCTTT.

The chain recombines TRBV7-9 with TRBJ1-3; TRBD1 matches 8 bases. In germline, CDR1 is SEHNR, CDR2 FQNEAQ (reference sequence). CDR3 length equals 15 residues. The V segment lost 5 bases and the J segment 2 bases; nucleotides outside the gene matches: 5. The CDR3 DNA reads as TGTGCCAGCAGCGCCTGGACAGGGACTGGAAACACCATATATTTT. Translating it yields CASSAWTGTGNTIYF.

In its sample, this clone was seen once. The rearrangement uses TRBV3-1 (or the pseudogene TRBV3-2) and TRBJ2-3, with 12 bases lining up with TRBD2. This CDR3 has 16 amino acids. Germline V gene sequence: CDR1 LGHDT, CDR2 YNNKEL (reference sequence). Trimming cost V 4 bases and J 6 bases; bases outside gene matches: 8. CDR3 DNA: TGTGCCAGCAGCCCTTGGTCTAGCGGGGGGGCTGATACGCAGTATTTT. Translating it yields CASSPWSSGGADTQYF.

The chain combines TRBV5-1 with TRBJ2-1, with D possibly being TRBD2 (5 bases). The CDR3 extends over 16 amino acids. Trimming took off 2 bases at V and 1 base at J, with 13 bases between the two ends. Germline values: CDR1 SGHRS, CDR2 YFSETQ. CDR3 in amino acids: CASSFGLDLSYNEQFF. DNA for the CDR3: TGCGCCAGCAGCTTCGGACTGGATCTTTCCTACAATGAGCAGTTCTTC. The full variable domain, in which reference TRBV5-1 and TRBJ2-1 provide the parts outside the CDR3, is KAGVTQTPRYLIKTRGQQVTLSCSPISGHRSVSWYQQTPGQGLQFLFEYFSETQRNKGNFPGRFSGRQFSNSRSEMNVSTLELGDSALYLCASSFGLDLSYNEQFFGPGTRLTVL.

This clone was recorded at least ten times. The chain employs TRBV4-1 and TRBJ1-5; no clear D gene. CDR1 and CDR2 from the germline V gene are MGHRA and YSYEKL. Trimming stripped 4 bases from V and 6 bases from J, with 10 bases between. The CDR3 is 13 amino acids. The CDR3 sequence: CASSLSSGQPQHF. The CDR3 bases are TGCGCCAGCAGCCTCAGTTCGGGTCAGCCCCAGCATTTT.

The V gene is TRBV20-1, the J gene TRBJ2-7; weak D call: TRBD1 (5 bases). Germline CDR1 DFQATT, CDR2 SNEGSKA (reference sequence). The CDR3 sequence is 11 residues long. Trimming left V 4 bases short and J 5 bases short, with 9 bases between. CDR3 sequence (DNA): TGCAGTGCTATGAAAGGGGACGAGCAGTACTTC. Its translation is CSAMKGDEQYF.

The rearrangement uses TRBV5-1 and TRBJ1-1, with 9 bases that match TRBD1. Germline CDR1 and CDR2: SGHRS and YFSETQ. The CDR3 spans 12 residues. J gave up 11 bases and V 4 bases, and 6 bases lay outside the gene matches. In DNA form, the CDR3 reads TGCGCCAGCAGCGTGGGACAGGGTCGGGCTTTCTTT. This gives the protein CASSVGQGRAFF.

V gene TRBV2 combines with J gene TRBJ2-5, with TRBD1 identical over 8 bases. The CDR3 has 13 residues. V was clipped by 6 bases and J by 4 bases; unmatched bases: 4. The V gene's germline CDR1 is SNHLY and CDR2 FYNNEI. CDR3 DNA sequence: TGTGCCAGCAGGACAGGGGCCCCAGAGACCCAGTACTTC. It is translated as CASRTGAPETQYF.